This T cell receptor beta chain was captured in a study of Ad26.COV2.S vaccination and SARS-CoV-2 variants. TCRdb's copy holds only in-frame clones and misses some; the assay was immunoSEQ multiplex PCR. The sample yields 85,000 to 120,000 clones, roughly 75% seen once. This sequence was found in a human donor who had recovered from COVID-19. Sequencing used peripheral blood, obtained after recovery from COVID-19.

The CDR3 loop reads CASLKLDRIYGYTF. CDR3 sequence (DNA): TGTGCCAGTCTAAAACTCGACAGGATCTATGGCTACACCTTC. The chain uses TRBV6-5 and TRBJ1-2; D may be TRBD1 (6 bases). Between the trimmed V and J ends, which lost 9 bases and 4 bases, there was a span of 18 bases. CDR3 length equals 14 residues. Germline V lookup: CDR1 MNHEY, CDR2 SVGAGI.